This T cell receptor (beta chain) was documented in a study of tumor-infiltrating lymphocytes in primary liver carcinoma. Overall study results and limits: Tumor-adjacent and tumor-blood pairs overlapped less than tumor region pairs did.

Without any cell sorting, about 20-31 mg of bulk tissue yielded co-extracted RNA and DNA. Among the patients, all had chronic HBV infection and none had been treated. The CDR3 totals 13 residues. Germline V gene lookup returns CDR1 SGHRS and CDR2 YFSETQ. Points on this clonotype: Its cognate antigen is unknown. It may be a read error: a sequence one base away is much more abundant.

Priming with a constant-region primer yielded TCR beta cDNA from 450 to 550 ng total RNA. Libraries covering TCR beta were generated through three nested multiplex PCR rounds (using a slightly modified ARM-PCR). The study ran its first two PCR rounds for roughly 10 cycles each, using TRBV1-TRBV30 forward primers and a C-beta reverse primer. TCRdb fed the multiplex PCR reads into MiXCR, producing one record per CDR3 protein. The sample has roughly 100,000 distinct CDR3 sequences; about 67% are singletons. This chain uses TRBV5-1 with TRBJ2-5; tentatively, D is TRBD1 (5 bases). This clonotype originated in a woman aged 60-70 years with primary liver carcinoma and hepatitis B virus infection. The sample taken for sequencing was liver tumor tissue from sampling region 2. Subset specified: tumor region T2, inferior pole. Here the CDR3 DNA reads TGCGCCAGCAACCCAGGGAACCATGAGACCCAGTACTTC. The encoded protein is CASNPGNHETQYF.